The TCR beta chain described here comes from a study of T cell responses to AZD1222 COVID-19 vaccine. The protocol was immunoSEQ multiplex PCR, while the TCRdb copy is restricted to in-frame clones and leaves out a portion. The top ten hold 0.55% of the sample, which has a few hundred thousand clones, about 92% seen once. This clonotype was obtained from an adult in good health. The sequenced sample was peripheral blood, obtained on day 0 of AZD1222 vaccination.

This CDR3 reads CASSDAEGTEAFF. CDR3 bases: TGTGCCAGCAGTGACGCGGAGGGGACTGAAGCTTTCTTT. This sequence joins TRBV6-4 and TRBJ1-1, with D possibly TRBD1 on 5 matching bases. Germline-derived CDR1 and CDR2 are MRHNA and SNTAGT. The germline V and J ends were trimmed by 2 bases and 5 bases, with 9 bases remaining between them. CDR3 size: 13 residues.